This TCR beta chain stems from a study of control samples from healthy donors and cancer patients. The assay was immunoSEQ multiplex PCR, and TCRdb's table has in-frame clones only and misses some. Of over 110,000 clones listed, just under 95% were seen once; the top ten hold about 11%. The CDR3 spans 13 residues. V lost 6 bases and J lost 6, with 15 bases in between. Germline CDR1 is SNHLY and CDR2 is FYNNEI. Material: blood. V usage is TRBV2 and J usage is TRBJ2-7; D is undetermined. The sequence was obtained from a man aged 25-45 years in good health. CDR3 sequence (DNA): TGTGCCAGCAGCGACGTAGATTGGGGCGAGCAGTACTTC. It is translated as CASSDVDWGEQYF.